What follows is one T cell receptor beta chain and its context. Germline assignment: CDR1 MGHDK and CDR2 SYGVNS. Trimming shortened V by 6 bases and J by 5 bases, and 10 bases separated the two germline ends. The CDR3 runs to 13 residues. In the authors' methods: Using reference gene primer amplification, nucleated cell counts were estimated. Generated by immunoSEQ multiplex PCR, the TCRdb table keeps only in-frame clones and is missing some. V and J calls and clone size follow that table, whereas D and trimming were derived from the DNA. The sample has roughly 570,000 clones; approximately 88% are singletons. Seattle participants joined during active infection and were tracked over time. This specimen comes from a study of blood T cell repertoires in COVID-19. Study-wide context: The analysed material was cDNA or gDNA that came from T cells, B-cell-depleted T cells, or PBMCs.

Sequences were obtained from peripheral blood. The genes are TRBV25-1 and TRBJ2-2, with D perhaps TRBD1 (6 bases). The receptor was derived from a woman aged 50 to 60 with COVID-19, enrolled during active disease. The CDR3 DNA reads as TGTGCCAGCAGACGACAGGAAACCGGGGAGCTGTTTTTT. This codes for CASRRQETGELFF.